This is a list of T cell receptor beta chains from one sample in a study of early T cells in non-severe SARS-CoV-2 infection. TCRdb passed the 5' RACE reads through MiXCR, listing each CDR3 protein once. Of about 80,000 distinct CDR3 sequences in the sample, more than 13% were seen once. Sequenced input: whole blood. The origin of the receptors is an adult who was a healthcare worker with PCR-confirmed SARS-CoV-2 infection or an uninfected control (not recorded which). CDR3s include the opening cysteine and the closing phenylalanine or tryptophan. Each record gives: D gene, clone size, J gene, V gene, CDR3 protein, CDR3 DNA. The D gene is left open where the match is weak. Clone size is given for some rows only: seen once, a few or many times, or a class if the clone is expanded.

d_gene: -; abundance: once; j_gene: TRBJ1-2; v_gene: TRBV10-3; CDR3aa: CAISAQRGEAYGYTF; CDR3nt: TGTGCCATCAGTGCCCAGAGAGGGGAGGCCTATGGCTACACCTTC
d_gene: -; abundance: -; j_gene: TRBJ2-5; v_gene: TRBV7-2; CDR3aa: CASSLLRGRRQETQYF; CDR3nt: TGTGCCAGCAGCCTTTTACGGGGGAGGAGACAAGAGACCCAGTACTTC
d_gene: -; abundance: -; j_gene: TRBJ1-1; v_gene: TRBV11-1; CDR3aa: CASRQTGNTEAFF; CDR3nt: TGTGCCAGCAGACAGACCGGGAACACTGAAGCTTTCTTT
d_gene: -; abundance: -; j_gene: TRBJ2-2; v_gene: TRBV5-6; CDR3aa: CASSLVQHYGELFF; CDR3nt: TGTGCCAGCAGCTTGGTACAGCACTACGGGGAGCTGTTTTTT
d_gene: -; abundance: few; j_gene: TRBJ2-3; v_gene: TRBV7-9; CDR3aa: CASSRSGTDTQYF; CDR3nt: TGTGCCAGCAGCCGAAGCGGGACAGATACGCAGTATTTT
d_gene: -; abundance: -; j_gene: TRBJ1-5; v_gene: TRBV5-5; CDR3aa: CASSLEGQPHQPQHF; CDR3nt: TGTGCCAGCAGCTTGGAAGGACAGCCGCATCAGCCCCAGCATTTT
d_gene: -; abundance: -; j_gene: TRBJ1-2; v_gene: TRBV7-2; CDR3aa: CASSLTRMDGYTF; CDR3nt: TGTGCCAGCAGCCTCACTCGGATGGATGGCTACACCTTC
d_gene: -; abundance: many; j_gene: TRBJ2-2; v_gene: TRBV11-3; CDR3aa: CASSLSGAGELFF; CDR3nt: TGTGCCAGCAGCTTAAGTGGGGCCGGGGAGCTGTTTTTT
d_gene: -; abundance: -; j_gene: TRBJ1-1; v_gene: TRBV9; CDR3aa: CASTQAGGSEAFF; CDR3nt: TGTGCCAGCACCCAAGCGGGGGGGAGTGAAGCTTTCTTT
d_gene: -; abundance: many; j_gene: TRBJ1-4; v_gene: TRBV4-3; CDR3aa: CASSQMAGSGFNEKLFF; CDR3nt: TGCGCCAGCAGCCAAATGGCGGGGTCAGGGTTCAATGAAAAACTGTTTTTT
d_gene: TRBD2; abundance: many; j_gene: TRBJ2-5; v_gene: TRBV5-6; CDR3aa: CASSLGLAGVKTQYF; CDR3nt: TGTGCCAGCAGCTTGGGACTAGCGGGTGTTAAGACCCAGTACTTC
d_gene: TRBD1; abundance: -; j_gene: TRBJ1-2; v_gene: TRBV4-1; CDR3aa: CASSQTDRGLRGYTF; CDR3nt: TGCGCCAGCAGCCAAACAGACAGGGGGCTGAGAGGCTACACCTTC
d_gene: -; abundance: -; j_gene: TRBJ1-2; v_gene: TRBV7-2; CDR3aa: CASSLGGGYGYTF; CDR3nt: TGTGCCAGCAGCTTAGGAGGAGGCTATGGCTACACCTTC
d_gene: -; abundance: few; j_gene: TRBJ2-5; v_gene: TRBV7-2; CDR3aa: CASSLSSGQETQYF; CDR3nt: TGTGCCAGCAGCTTGAGTAGCGGCCAAGAGACCCAGTACTTC
d_gene: TRBD2; abundance: -; j_gene: TRBJ2-7; v_gene: TRBV27; CDR3aa: CASSFFGTSGSYEQYF; CDR3nt: TGTGCCAGCAGTTTCTTCGGGACTAGCGGCTCCTACGAGCAGTACTTC
d_gene: -; abundance: few; j_gene: TRBJ2-2; v_gene: TRBV27; CDR3aa: CASSPSLHGELFF; CDR3nt: TGTGCCAGCAGTCCTAGCCTCCACGGGGAGCTGTTTTTT
d_gene: -; abundance: many; j_gene: TRBJ1-1; v_gene: TRBV9; CDR3aa: CASSPGSLNTEAFF; CDR3nt: TGTGCCAGCAGTCCTGGGAGCCTGAACACTGAAGCTTTCTTT
d_gene: -; abundance: -; j_gene: TRBJ1-1; v_gene: TRBV25-1; CDR3aa: CASSESLDLRLNTKAFF; CDR3nt: TGTGCCAGCAGTGAATCCCTTGACCTCCGCCTGAACACTAAAGCTTTCTTT
d_gene: TRBD2; abundance: -; j_gene: TRBJ2-3; v_gene: TRBV5-6; CDR3aa: CASSPFGLAGETDTQYF; CDR3nt: TGTGCCAGCAGCCCATTCGGGCTAGCGGGGGAGACAGATACGCAGTATTTT
d_gene: TRBD1; abundance: -; j_gene: TRBJ1-2; v_gene: TRBV7-2; CDR3aa: CASSPITGGVYGYTF; CDR3nt: TGTGCCAGCAGCCCAATCACAGGGGGCGTCTATGGCTACACCTTC
d_gene: -; abundance: few; j_gene: TRBJ1-1; v_gene: TRBV6-6; CDR3aa: CASSFLGQTEAFF; CDR3nt: TGTGCCAGCAGTTTCTTAGGACAGACTGAAGCTTTCTTT
d_gene: TRBD2; abundance: -; j_gene: TRBJ2-1; v_gene: TRBV7-2; CDR3aa: CASSSGTSGGPEQFF; CDR3nt: TGTGCCAGCAGCTCAGGGACTAGCGGGGGCCCAGAGCAGTTCTTC
d_gene: -; abundance: -; j_gene: TRBJ2-2; v_gene: TRBV7-6; CDR3aa: CASSPQTGELFF; CDR3nt: TGTGCCAGCAGCCCCCAGACCGGGGAGCTGTTTTTT
d_gene: TRBD1; abundance: -; j_gene: TRBJ1-1; v_gene: TRBV18; CDR3aa: CASSATGGDTEAFF; CDR3nt: TGTGCCAGCTCAGCCACAGGGGGGGACACTGAAGCTTTCTTT
d_gene: TRBD2; abundance: few; j_gene: TRBJ2-1; v_gene: TRBV3-1; CDR3aa: CARLAGSPDEQFF; CDR3nt: TGTGCCAGACTAGCGGGGAGTCCGGATGAGCAGTTCTTC
d_gene: TRBD2; abundance: -; j_gene: TRBJ2-2; v_gene: TRBV6-1; CDR3aa: CASSDGGWTGELFF; CDR3nt: TGTGCCAGCAGTGACGGGGGGTGGACCGGGGAGCTGTTTTTT
d_gene: -; abundance: -; j_gene: TRBJ2-3; v_gene: TRBV9; CDR3aa: CASSGPMGTISESSTDTQYF; CDR3nt: TGTGCCAGCAGCGGCCCAATGGGGACGATTAGCGAATCTAGCACAGATACGCAGTATTTT
d_gene: -; abundance: -; j_gene: TRBJ2-7; v_gene: TRBV29-1; CDR3aa: CSVGEGGDEQYF; CDR3nt: TGCAGCGTTGGAGAGGGAGGCGACGAGCAGTACTTC
d_gene: -; abundance: -; j_gene: TRBJ2-1; v_gene: TRBV4-3; CDR3aa: CASSQDWGRGHEQFF; CDR3nt: TGCGCCAGCAGCCAAGATTGGGGCAGGGGACATGAGCAGTTCTTC
d_gene: -; abundance: -; j_gene: TRBJ1-2; v_gene: TRBV7-3; CDR3aa: CASSLTSNYGYTF; CDR3nt: TGTGCCAGCAGCCTGACATCTAACTATGGCTACACCTTC
d_gene: TRBD1; abundance: -; j_gene: TRBJ2-7; v_gene: TRBV29-1; CDR3aa: CSALTGLTYEQYF; CDR3nt: TGCAGCGCCTTGACAGGGCTCACCTACGAGCAGTACTTC
d_gene: TRBD2; abundance: -; j_gene: TRBJ2-5; v_gene: TRBV25-1; CDR3aa: CASLSSGGPGETQYF; CDR3nt: TGTGCCAGCTTATCTAGCGGGGGGCCGGGAGAGACCCAGTACTTC
d_gene: -; abundance: -; j_gene: TRBJ1-3; v_gene: TRBV6-1; CDR3aa: CASSTTAALNTIYF; CDR3nt: TGTGCCAGCAGTACGACAGCGGCCCTAAACACCATATATTTT
d_gene: TRBD1; abundance: -; j_gene: TRBJ2-2; v_gene: TRBV28; CDR3aa: CASSTGTGYTGELFF; CDR3nt: TGTGCCAGCAGTACCGGGACAGGGTACACCGGGGAGCTGTTTTTT
d_gene: -; abundance: -; j_gene: TRBJ1-1; v_gene: TRBV28; CDR3aa: CASIINTEAFF; CDR3nt: TGTGCCAGCATCATTAACACTGAAGCTTTCTTT
d_gene: -; abundance: -; j_gene: TRBJ2-5; v_gene: TRBV5-1; CDR3aa: CASSLNWGQETQYF; CDR3nt: TGCGCCAGCAGCTTGAACTGGGGACAAGAGACCCAGTACTTC
d_gene: -; abundance: -; j_gene: TRBJ2-7; v_gene: TRBV5-4; CDR3aa: CASSLGGGSYEQYF; CDR3nt: TGTGCCAGCAGCTTAGGCGGAGGGTCCTACGAGCAGTACTTC
d_gene: -; abundance: -; j_gene: TRBJ2-7; v_gene: TRBV29-1; CDR3aa: CSVVKHSDHEQYF; CDR3nt: TGCAGCGTTGTAAAGCATTCTGACCACGAGCAGTACTTC
d_gene: -; abundance: -; j_gene: TRBJ2-2; v_gene: TRBV25-1; CDR3aa: CASLDVNTGELFF; CDR3nt: TGTGCCAGCCTTGACGTAAACACCGGGGAGCTGTTTTTT
d_gene: TRBD1; abundance: few; j_gene: TRBJ1-5; v_gene: TRBV7-2; CDR3aa: CASSRGLSNQPQHF; CDR3nt: TGTGCCAGCAGCAGGGGGCTTAGCAATCAGCCCCAGCATTTT
d_gene: TRBD2; abundance: many; j_gene: TRBJ2-1; v_gene: TRBV6-1; CDR3aa: CASSERGGGTYNEQFF; CDR3nt: TGTGCCAGCAGTGAGAGAGGCGGGGGGACGTACAATGAGCAGTTCTTC
d_gene: -; abundance: -; j_gene: TRBJ2-2; v_gene: TRBV28; CDR3aa: CASSRRGTGELFF; CDR3nt: TGTGCCAGCAGTCGCCGGGGTACCGGGGAGCTGTTTTTT
d_gene: TRBD2; abundance: -; j_gene: TRBJ2-3; v_gene: TRBV5-1; CDR3aa: CASSSQSGVSTDTQYF; CDR3nt: TGCGCCAGCAGCTCACAAAGCGGGGTATCCACAGATACGCAGTATTTT
d_gene: -; abundance: few; j_gene: TRBJ2-2; v_gene: TRBV2; CDR3aa: CASSNIGTGELFF; CDR3nt: TGTGCCAGCAGTAACATTGGCACCGGGGAGCTGTTTTTT
d_gene: -; abundance: many; j_gene: TRBJ2-7; v_gene: TRBV6-1; CDR3aa: CASSESETYEQYF; CDR3nt: TGTGCCAGCAGTGAGAGCGAAACCTACGAGCAGTACTTC
d_gene: -; abundance: few; j_gene: TRBJ2-1; v_gene: TRBV20-1; CDR3aa: CSARQTSYNEQFF; CDR3nt: TGCAGTGCTAGGCAGACGTCCTACAATGAGCAGTTCTTC